The next 13 T cell receptor beta chains were all read from a single sample in a study of T-cell reconstitution after alpha-beta-depleted transplantation in children. Unique molecular identifiers were incorporated when the TCRbeta library was constructed. Via MiXCR, TCRdb re-called the PCR reads, giving one row per CDR3 protein. The table includes 400,000 to 500,000 distinct CDR3 sequences, roughly 11% detected once. The specimen comprised PBMCs from the stem cell graft donor, sampled from the stem cell graft. Source of these receptors: a human donor who donated a stem cell graft to a child with acute myeloid leukemia.

This clonotype was counted only a few times. The CDR3 DNA reads as TGTGCCAGCAGCCAATCGGGACGGTCCACCGTCCTGACTTTC. Its protein is CASSQSGRSTVLTF. The gene calls are TRBV7-8 and TRBJ2-6; D possibly matches TRBD1 or TRBD2 (5 bases each). The CDR3 covers 14 residues. Germline-derived CDR1 and CDR2 are SGHVS and FQNEAQ. V was cut by 5 bases and J by 12 bases, with 17 bases left in between. The full variable domain, completed using reference TRBV7-8 and TRBJ2-6, is GAGVSQSPRYKVAKRGQDVALRCDPISGHVSLFWYQQALGQGPEFLTYFQNEAQLDKSGLPSDRFFAERPEGSVSTLKIQRTQQEDSAVYLCASSQSGRSTVLTFGAGSRLTVL.

This clonotype was observed at least ten times. The CDR3: CASSGQGHQPQHF. The CDR3, as DNA: TGTGCCAGCAGCGGACAGGGGCATCAGCCCCAGCATTTT. V is TRBV25-1 and J is TRBJ1-5; 9 bases align to TRBD1. Trimming took 6 bases from V and 5 from J; bases not matched to a gene: 2. The CDR3 totals 13 residues. Germline V lookup: CDR1 MGHDK, CDR2 SYGVNS.

The table lists this clonotype with a few counts. The V gene is TRBV7-2, the J gene TRBJ2-2; 7 nucleotides line up with TRBD2. The CDR3 spans 14 residues. V lost 7 bases to trimming and J lost 2 bases; unmatched junction nucleotides: 4. Germline CDR1 and CDR2: SGHTA and FQGNSA. CDR3 DNA: TGTGCCAGCACCCCGACTAGCAACACCGGGGAGCTGTTTTTT. As protein: CASTPTSNTGELFF. Combining the CDR3 with reference TRBV7-2 and TRBJ2-2 gives the whole variable domain GAGVSQSPSNKVTEKGKDVELRCDPISGHTALYWYRQSLGQGLEFLIYFQGNSAPDKSGLPSDRFSAERTGGSVSTLTIQRTQQEDSAVYLCASTPTSNTGELFFGEGSRLTVL.

The table lists this clonotype with a few counts. The chain carries TRBV4-1 and TRBJ2-3, with D perhaps matching TRBD2 (8 bases). The V end lost 1 base, the J end lost 4 bases, and 15 bases lay between the germline ends. CDR1 and CDR2 (germline): MGHRA, YSYEKL. CDR3 size: 16 residues. DNA for the CDR3: TGCGCCAGCAGCCAAGGGTCGGGAGGGGGCGCAGATACGCAGTATTTT. Its protein is CASSQGSGGGADTQYF.

This clonotype was observed a handful of times. The V and J genes are TRBV12-3 or TRBV12-4 and TRBJ2-3, with a tentative D call TRBD1 (6 bases). CDR3 length equals 16 residues. The V end lost 3 bases, the J end lost 0 bases, and 13 bases lay between the germline ends. As DNA, the CDR3 is TGTGCCAGCAGTTTGCACAGGGACCCTAGCACAGATACGCAGTATTTT. It encodes CASSLHRDPSTDTQYF.

The chain uses TRBV28 and TRBJ1-6; 8 nucleotides align to TRBD1. Germline trimming cut 3 bases from V and 6 bases from J; bases unmatched to any gene: 13. Germline V gene lookup returns CDR1 MDHEN and CDR2 SYDVKM. The CDR3 runs to 18 residues. As DNA, the CDR3 is TGTGCCAGCAGTTTGTTTGTCTTCACGACAGGGGTTAATTCACCCCTCCACTTT. The encoded protein is CASSLFVFTTGVNSPLHF. Based on the CDR3 plus reference TRBV28 and TRBJ1-6, the full variable domain is DVKVTQSSRYLVKRTGEKVFLECVQDMDHENMFWYRQDPGLGLRLIYFSYDVKMKEKGDIPEGYSVSREKKERFSLILESASTNQTSMYLCASSLFVFTTGVNSPLHFGNGTRLTVT.

This clonotype came up many times. This sequence joins TRBV29-1 and TRBJ2-7, with 10 nucleotides matching TRBD1. This CDR3 is 15 amino acids long. Per germline, CDR1 SQVTM and CDR2 ANQGSEA. The V and J ends lost 5 bases and 6 bases, in that order; junction bases with no gene match: 13. CDR3: CSVFLPAGQGTEQYF. In DNA form, the CDR3 reads TGCAGCGTTTTTTTACCGGCGGGACAGGGGACCGAGCAGTACTTC.

The chain uses TRBV7-8 and TRBJ2-7, with 11 bases matching TRBD2. V lost 5 bases to trimming and J lost 4 bases; unmatched junction nucleotides: 7. The germline gives CDR1 SGHVS, CDR2 FQNEAQ. The CDR3 contains 15 residues. This CDR3 is CASSIKRLAGYEQYF. The CDR3 DNA reads as TGTGCCAGCAGCATAAAACGACTAGCGGGGTACGAGCAGTACTTC.

V and J are TRBV29-1 and TRBJ2-1; 11 positions match TRBD2. There are 13 residues in the CDR3. V shed 4 bases, J shed 6 bases, and the junction held 2 bases outside the gene matches. Germline loops: CDR1 SQVTM, CDR2 ANQGSEA. The CDR3 spells CSVGLAGTNEQFF. In nucleotides, the CDR3 is TGCAGCGTTGGACTAGCGGGAACCAATGAGCAGTTCTTC.

This clonotype has just a few counts. The chain uses TRBV27 and TRBJ2-2; D perhaps matches TRBD2 (5 bases). Germline V CDR1 and CDR2: MNHEY, SMNVEV (reference sequence). The CDR3 length is 15 residues. Between the trimmed V and J ends, which lost 6 bases and 0 bases, there was a span of 11 bases. The CDR3 here is CASRLGVANTGELFF. The CDR3 DNA is TGTGCCAGCAGACTGGGAGTCGCGAACACCGGGGAGCTGTTTTTT.

This clonotype has a count of ten or more. V is TRBV10-3 and J is TRBJ2-1; 12 positions agree with TRBD2. Looked up from germline, CDR1 is ENHRY and CDR2 is SYGVKD. V trimming: 4 bases; J trimming: 8 bases; junction bases outside the gene matches: 9. This CDR3 comprises 16 residues. CDR3 residues: CAISGRASGGVDEQFF. The CDR3 DNA is TGTGCCATCAGTGGAAGGGCTAGCGGGGGGGTCGATGAGCAGTTCTTC.

The rearrangement links TRBV25-1 to TRBJ1-3; no reliable D call. There are 13 residues in the CDR3. The germline CDR1 and CDR2 sequences are MGHDK and SYGVNS. Trimming took 8 bases from V and 0 from J, leaving 8 bases between them. The CDR3 protein is CASERSSGNTIYF. Here the CDR3 DNA reads TGTGCCAGCGAGAGATCCTCTGGAAACACCATATATTTT.

V gene TRBV5-1 combines with J gene TRBJ1-6; no clear D gene. The CDR3 length is 15 residues. CDR1 SGHRS and CDR2 YFSETQ come from the germline V gene. Trimming removed 9 bases at V and 4 bases at J, with 17 bases between. CDR3 DNA sequence: TGCGCCACCGGGTCGGAGAAGAGTTATAATTCACCCCTCCACTTT. Residues: CATGSEKSYNSPLHF.